The rows below give T cell receptor beta chains drawn from one sample of a study of tumor and adjacent non-tumor tissue in lung cancer. MiXCR, applied by TCRdb to the multiplex PCR reads, yields one record per CDR3 protein. The data hold some 66,000 distinct CDR3 sequences, with over 60% observed a single time. The sample consisted of distant non-tumor lung tissue. The receptors originated from an older man with non-small cell lung cancer. Both conserved end residues are part of each CDR3. Each record gives: V gene, J gene, clone size, CDR3 length, D gene, CDR3 DNA, CDR3 protein. D genes are given only for firm matches. Clone size, where shown, is once, few, many, or a class for clones that have expanded.

>TRBV6-6|TRBJ2-7|few|14|TRBD1
TGTGCCAGCAGTTCTGGGACAGCATATTACGAGCAGCACTTC
CASSSGTAYYEQHF
>TRBV6-1|TRBJ2-1|NA|14|NA
TGTGCCGGCATTTTAGAAGTGGGGGGGCATGAGCAATTCTTC
CAGILEVGGHEQFF
>TRBV20-1|TRBJ2-3|few|13|NA
TGCAGTGCTTCAATAGGACTCGGTCAAACGCAGTATTTT
CSASIGLGQTQYF
>TRBV11-2|TRBJ2-4|NA|17|NA
TGTGCCAGCAGCATAGATGGCAGTTTACTAGCCAAAAACATTCAATACTTC
CASSIDGSLLAKNIQYF
>TRBV29-1|TRBJ2-6|NA|15|NA
TGCAACATTGGCCAGGGCTATGATGGGGCCAACGTCCTGACTTTC
CNIGQGYDGANVLTF
>TRBV4-1|TRBJ2-2|NA|16|TRBD2
TGCGCCAGGAGCCTCCAACGGGAGGCCTACACCGGGGAACTGTTTTTT
CARSLQREAYTGELFF
>TRBV29-1|TRBJ1-2|many|12|TRBD1
TGCAGCGTTGGACAGGGCAACTATGGCTACACCTTC
CSVGQGNYGYTF
>TRBV11-3|TRBJ2-1|NA|15|NA
TGTGCCAGCAGCTTAGGAGGGGCCTTGTACAATAAGCAGTTCTTC
CASSLGGALYNKQFF
>TRBV6-1|TRBJ1-6|many|15|TRBD1
TGTGCCAGCAGGCCTGGGACAGCAGCTAATTCACCCCTCCACTTT
CASRPGTAANSPLHF
>TRBV29-1|TRBJ2-3|NA|14|NA
TGCAGCGTTGCCCTCTGGAGGGGCCAAGATATACAGTACTTT
CSVALWRGQDIQYF
>TRBV29-1|TRBJ1-4|few|11|NA
TGCAGCGTTTGGCGGGCTGAAGAACTGCTTTTT
CSVWRAEELLF
>TRBV6-6|TRBJ2-1|many|13|TRBD1
TGTGCCAGCTGCTTGACAGGGAACAATGAGCAGTTCTTC
CASCLTGNNEQFF
>TRBV28|TRBJ2-5|many|14|NA
TGTGCCAGCAGTTTTCACCAGGGCCAAGAGACCCAGTACTTC
CASSFHQGQETQYF
>TRBV29-1|TRBJ2-1|many|11|NA
TGCAGCTCGTCCGAGAGGGCTGAGCAGTTCTTC
CSSSERAEQFF
>TRBV6-5|TRBJ2-3|few|16|TRBD1
TGTGCCAGCAGTTCGCTTCCGGGACAGGCCCCGGATATGCAGTATTTT
CASSSLPGQAPDMQYF
>TRBV6-6|TRBJ1-3|many|17|NA
TGTGCCAGCAGTTACTCTGCACAGGCTCGCTCTGGAAACACCATATATTTT
CASSYSAQARSGNTIYF
>TRBV28|TRBJ2-7|NA|16|TRBD2
TGTGCCAGCGGTTTCCTGACTAGCGGGAGCTCCTACGAGCAGTACTTC
CASGFLTSGSSYEQYF
>TRBV12-3/TRBV12-4|TRBJ2-3|NA|15|NA
TGTGCCAGCAGTTTGGTGCCTACTAGCACAGATACGCAGTATTTT
CASSLVPTSTDTQYF
>TRBV20-1|TRBJ2-5|few|17|TRBD2
TGCAGTGCTAGACTTGCCATTAGCGGGGGAAGCGCTGAGACCCAGTACTTC
CSARLAISGGSAETQYF
>TRBV12-3/TRBV12-4|TRBJ2-2|NA|14|NA
TGTGCCAGCTCTAGTGGAACGAACACCGGGGAGCTGTTTTTT
CASSSGTNTGELFF
>TRBV20-1|TRBJ2-7|few|13|NA
TGCAGTGCTAGAGTGGAAACTGGTTACGAGCAGTACTTC
CSARVETGYEQYF
>TRBV28|TRBJ2-1|NA|13|TRBD1
TGTGCCAGCAGGAGACAGGGCGGGAATGAGCAGTTCTTC
CASRRQGGNEQFF
>TRBV6-6|TRBJ2-3|NA|15|NA
TGTGCCAGCAGTGGCCAGCAGGACCTTGCAGATACGCAGTATTTT
CASSGQQDLADTQYF
>TRBV6-5|TRBJ2-5|NA|15|NA
TGTGCCAGCACCCTGGGGGCGGACAGCCGAGAGACCCAGTACTTC
CASTLGADSRETQYF
>TRBV20-1|TRBJ2-1|many|15|NA
TGCAGTGCTATGCCGGAACGGCTGACTATCAATGAGCAGTTCTTC
CSAMPERLTINEQFF
>TRBV6-4|TRBJ2-2|NA|14|NA
TGTGCCAGCTCTGACGGGGGAAACACCGGGGAGCTGTTTTTT
CASSDGGNTGELFF
>TRBV6-6|TRBJ2-7|few|14|TRBD2
TGTGCCAGCAGTTGGGGACTAGCCGTCGACGAGCAGTACTTC
CASSWGLAVDEQYF
>TRBV6-1|TRBJ2-6|NA|16|TRBD1
TGTGCCAGCAGTGCCGAGGACAGGTCTATGGCCAACGTCCTGACTTTC
CASSAEDRSMANVLTF
>TRBV6-1|TRBJ2-2|many|13|NA
TGTGCCAGCAACCGAAAGGGGACCGGGGAGCTGTTTTTT
CASNRKGTGELFF
>TRBV11-2|TRBJ2-1|NA|18|TRBD2
TGTGCCAACAGCTTAGTGTTCCGCGGGAGGGCCCTTGCCAATGAGCAGTTCTTC
CANSLVFRGRALANEQFF
>TRBV11-2|TRBJ2-5|NA|15|TRBD1
TGTGCTAGCAGCCTAGGACAGGGGCCCCAAGAGACCCAGTGCTTC
CASSLGQGPQETQCF
>TRBV6-2/TRBV6-3|TRBJ2-2|NA|15|TRBD1
TGTGCCTGCAGAGGCGGGACAGGGGACTCCGGGGAGCTGTTTTTT
CACRGGTGDSGELFF
>TRBV6-6|TRBJ2-7|NA|15|TRBD1
TGTACCAGCAGTAAGGGGACAGGGGGCTCCTACGTGCAGTACTTC
CTSSKGTGGSYVQYF
>TRBV7-8|TRBJ2-5|many|14|NA
TGTGCCAGCAGCTTAGAAAGGGGTGGGGAGACCCAGTACTTC
CASSLERGGETQYF
>TRBV10-2|TRBJ2-2|many|15|NA
TGCGCCAGCCATGGAGCCTCCCGGGGTGGCGGGGAGCTGTTTTTT
CASHGASRGGGELFF
>TRBV6-2/TRBV6-3|TRBJ2-5|NA|16|NA
TGTGCCAGCAGTTCAGGATTAGTGGGCTCAGGGGAGACCCAGTATTTC
CASSSGLVGSGETQYF
>TRBV14|TRBJ1-4|few|14|NA
TGTGCCAGCAGCCAATCCAGGTCTAATGAAAAACTGTTTTTT
CASSQSRSNEKLFF
>TRBV28|TRBJ2-4|many|10|NA
TGTGCCAGCAGTCGGAACATTCAGTACTTC
CASSRNIQYF
>TRBV30|TRBJ2-2|NA|16|TRBD2
TGTGTCTGGAGTGTACCAGGACTAGCGTACACCGGGGAACTGTTTTTT
CVWSVPGLAYTGELFF
>TRBV6-1|TRBJ2-7|NA|15|TRBD1
TGTACCAGCAGTGAAGCAGGGACAGGGGTAGGCGAGCTGAACTTC
CTSSEAGTGVGELNF
>TRBV7-9|TRBJ2-1|many|16|TRBD1
TGTGCCAGCAGCCGACAGGGGATACGCTCCTACAATGAGCAGTTCTTC
CASSRQGIRSYNEQFF
>TRBV7-9|TRBJ2-3|NA|13|NA
TGTGCCAGCAGCCCTACATGCGCAGATAAGCAGTATTTT
CASSPTCADKQYF
>TRBV28|TRBJ2-7|once|12|NA
TGTGCCAGCAGTTTCAGGACTCAGGAGCAGTACTTC
CASSFRTQEQYF
>TRBV12-3/TRBV12-4|TRBJ2-5|NA|16|NA
TGTGCCAGTACCGCCCGGGAGGCAGGGGATCTACGAACCCAGTACTTC
CASTAREAGDLRTQYF
>TRBV5-1|TRBJ2-3|NA|14|NA
TGCACCAGCAGCTTTGACTTCAGCACAGATACGCAGTATTTT
CTSSFDFSTDTQYF
>TRBV4-1|TRBJ2-7|NA|16|NA
TGCGCCAGCAGCCTAGAATCGGGGGCGCCCGGCTACGAGCAGTACTTC
CASSLESGAPGYEQYF
>TRBV6-5|TRBJ2-7|NA|15|NA
TGTGCCAGCAGAAAGGACGGGGGGCGGTCGCGCGAGCAGTACTTC
CASRKDGGRSREQYF
>TRBV12-3/TRBV12-4|TRBJ2-5|many|15|NA
TGTGCCAGCAGTTCTCGTCAGGGACCCCAAGAGACCCAGTACTTC
CASSSRQGPQETQYF
>TRBV12-3/TRBV12-4|TRBJ2-6|NA|14|NA
TGTGCCAGCAGTTCTTTACAGGGGGCCAACGTCCTGACTTTC
CASSSLQGANVLTF
>TRBV5-1|TRBJ2-7|NA|14|TRBD1
TGCGCCAGCAGCTTAGGGACAGCTTCCTACGAGCAGTACTTC
CASSLGTASYEQYF
>TRBV12-3/TRBV12-4|TRBJ2-5|NA|15|TRBD2
TGTGCCAGCAGTCCGGGACTAGCGTCTCAGGAGACCCAGTACTTC
CASSPGLASQETQYF
>TRBV20-1|TRBJ1-1|NA|15|NA
TGCAATGCTAGAGATAGCGGCAGGCCGAACACTGAAGCTTTCTTT
CNARDSGRPNTEAFF
>TRBV14|TRBJ2-5|many|13|NA
TGTGCCAGCAGCCAAGATCAATACGGGACCCAGTACTTC
CASSQDQYGTQYF
>TRBV6-1|TRBJ2-7|NA|14|NA
TGTGCCAGTAGATCCTCTCCCAGGGTCTACGAGCAGTACTTC
CASRSSPRVYEQYF
>TRBV28|TRBJ2-5|few|15|NA
TGTGCCAGCAGCCCCAGTTCTGGGGCGCGAGAGACCCAGTACTTC
CASSPSSGARETQYF
>TRBV30|TRBJ2-3|NA|16|NA
TGTGCCTGGAAAACATCCGGGGGTCCTAGCACAGATACGCACTATTTT
CAWKTSGGPSTDTHYF